The 9 T cell receptor beta chains given below trace back to one sample, sequenced in a study of cytomegalovirus exposure and HLA in healthy donors. It was with 60 Vbeta and 13 Jbeta primers that the PCR ran. Generated by immunoSEQ multiplex PCR, the TCRdb table keeps only in-frame clones and is missing some. The sample yields tens of thousands of clones, 60% to 80% seen once. Sequencing was performed on PBMCs. Receptors originate from a young woman in good health and CMV-seropositive.

The genes are TRBV5-1 and TRBJ2-2; tentative D call: TRBD1 (5 bases). The CDR3 runs 15 residues. The germline V and J ends were trimmed by 0 bases and 6 bases, with 12 bases remaining between them. Germline V gives CDR1 SGHRS, CDR2 YFSETQ. The CDR3 region is CASSLVQVESGELFF. In DNA, the CDR3 is TGCGCCAGCAGCTTGGTACAGGTTGAGTCCGGGGAGCTGTTTTTT.

This rearrangement joins TRBV6-5 to TRBJ1-1; D ambiguous. The V and J ends lost 5 bases and 4 bases respectively, with 14 bases between them. The CDR3 totals 14 residues. The germline gives CDR1 MNHEY, CDR2 SVGAGI. The CDR3 nucleotides read TGTGCCAGCAGTAATAGCCGGGGTATCACTGAAGCTTTCTTT. Its translation is CASSNSRGITEAFF.

This clone was counted between two and nine times. The chain is built from TRBV5-1 and TRBJ1-3; a weak D match, TRBD1 (5 bases). In germline, CDR1 is SGHRS, CDR2 YFSETQ. V lost 0 bases, J lost 1 base, and 5 bases lay in between. The CDR3 length is 14 residues. CDR3 nucleotide sequence: TGCGCCAGCAGCTTGGCAGGGTCTGGAAACACCATATATTTT. This encodes CASSLAGSGNTIYF.

In its sample, this clone was seen a few times. The rearrangement joins TRBV6-5 to TRBJ1-4, with D maybe TRBD1 (6 bases). Germline lookup yields CDR1 MNHEY and CDR2 SVGAGI. CDR3 length: 15 amino acids. Trimming stripped 4 bases from V and 6 bases from J, with 15 bases between. The CDR3 loop is CASSSGVGGDEKLFF. CDR3 DNA sequence: TGTGCCAGCAGTTCAGGGGTGGGAGGGGATGAAAAACTGTTTTTT.

CDR3 sequence (DNA): TGTGCCAGCAGTCCTACACTATTTAGCACAGATACGCAGTATTTT. Translated, it gives CASSPTLFSTDTQYF. V gene TRBV2 combines with J gene TRBJ2-3; D is uncertain. The germline V gene has CDR1 SNHLY and CDR2 FYNNEI. This CDR3 spans 15 amino acids. Trimming stripped 5 bases from V and 0 bases from J, with 12 bases between.

DNA for the CDR3: TGTGCCAGCAGCGACAGGGACTATGGCTACACCTTC. Its protein is CASSDRDYGYTF. The chain has TRBV7-9 and TRBJ1-2; 7 bases fit TRBD1. The CDR3 loop spans 12 amino acids. V was clipped by 5 bases and J by 3 bases; unmatched bases: 0. From germline, CDR1 is SEHNR and CDR2 FQNEAQ (reference sequence).

V is TRBV12-5 and J is TRBJ1-5, with no clear D. The CDR3 totals 16 residues. Germline loops: CDR1 LGHNT, CDR2 FRNRAP. Trimming shortened V by 4 bases and J by 2 bases, and 15 bases separated the two germline ends. DNA for the CDR3: TGTGCTAGTGGTTGGAGCAAGGGAGGAGGCAATCAGCCCCAGCATTTT. This sequence encodes CASGWSKGGGNQPQHF.

The chain links TRBV28 to TRBJ2-2; 9 bases are shared with TRBD2. The ends lost 4 bases at V and 3 bases at J; junction bases unmatched: 3. The CDR3 totals 15 residues. The germline V gene encodes CDR1 MDHEN and CDR2 SYDVKM. CDR3 nucleotides: TGTGCCAGCAGTTGGCTAGCGGGGCACACCGGGGAGCTGTTTTTT. Its translation: CASSWLAGHTGELFF. The full variable domain, completed using reference TRBV28 and TRBJ2-2, is DVKVTQSSRYLVKRTGEKVFLECVQDMDHENMFWYRQDPGLGLRLIYFSYDVKMKEKGDIPEGYSVSREKKERFSLILESASTNQTSMYLCASSWLAGHTGELFFGEGSRLTVL.

The chain has TRBV6-1 and TRBJ2-2; no firm D call. CDR1 is MNHNS, CDR2 SASEGT, per germline. This CDR3 region has 13 residues. V lost 8 bases to trimming and J lost 4 bases, with 11 bases between them. CDR3 sequence (DNA): TGTGCCAGCCTATTTGAGTTCACCGGGGAGCTGTTTTTT. Protein product: CASLFEFTGELFF.